This is a list of T cell receptor beta chains from one sample in a study of CD8 T cells in Susac syndrome. TCRdb analysed the immunoSEQ multiplex PCR reads with MiXCR anew, one entry per CDR3 protein. The repertoire includes 250,000 to 300,000 distinct CDR3 sequences, 70% to 90% of them detected once, and around 0.18% sits in the top ten. Sequenced material: CD8+ T cells from PBMCs. The origin of the receptors is a human donor with multiple sclerosis. The CDR3 runs from the conserved cysteine through the conserved F or W.

J gene: TRBJ2-1
V gene: TRBV20-1
CDR3 protein: CSASVRAGVGGEQFF

J gene: TRBJ2-1
V gene: TRBV18
CDR3 protein: CASSPPGGAEQFF

J gene: TRBJ2-1
V gene: TRBV12-3/TRBV12-4
CDR3 protein: CASSPSRSSSYNEQFF

J gene: TRBJ1-6
V gene: TRBV20-1
CDR3 protein: CSAPAGGPEASPLHF

J gene: TRBJ1-2
V gene: TRBV7-9
CDR3 protein: CASSSNSGTYANYGYTF

J gene: TRBJ1-1
V gene: TRBV5-6
CDR3 protein: CASSPIPSSTNTEAFF

J gene: TRBJ2-3
V gene: TRBV7-7
CDR3 protein: CASSPLPGANTQYF

J gene: TRBJ2-1
V gene: TRBV11-3
CDR3 protein: CASSPRDSSYNEQFF

J gene: TRBJ1-4
V gene: TRBV16
CDR3 protein: CASSQSPEKLFF

J gene: TRBJ2-1
V gene: TRBV5-4
CDR3 protein: CASSEGDTHNEQFF

J gene: TRBJ2-7
V gene: TRBV5-5
CDR3 protein: CASSWARDTYYEQYF

J gene: TRBJ1-2
V gene: TRBV6-6
CDR3 protein: CASSYSQHTGGYGYTF

J gene: TRBJ1-5
V gene: TRBV12-3/TRBV12-4
CDR3 protein: CASSSMGGNQPQHF

J gene: TRBJ1-3
V gene: TRBV20-1
CDR3 protein: CSARDRGGNTIYF

J gene: TRBJ2-7
V gene: TRBV10-3
CDR3 protein: CAIGGGGSYEQYF

J gene: TRBJ1-5
V gene: TRBV12-3/TRBV12-4
CDR3 protein: CASSFRSPRAQPQHF

J gene: TRBJ2-1
V gene: TRBV19
CDR3 protein: CASSQGTRGFNEQFF

J gene: TRBJ2-3
V gene: TRBV7-6
CDR3 protein: CASSWTVAGGRGTDTQYF

J gene: TRBJ2-2
V gene: TRBV7-9
CDR3 protein: CARQEVPNTGELFF

J gene: TRBJ2-7
V gene: TRBV19
CDR3 protein: CASSILPGYEQYF